Below, 14 T cell receptor beta chains from the same sample are listed, as sequenced in a study of blood T cell repertoires in COVID-19. Method: immunoSEQ multiplex PCR; TCRdb's copy keeps in-frame clones and lacks some. The sample records some 150,000 clones, around 81% being singletons. Sequencing input: peripheral blood. The receptors come from a woman aged 40 to 50 with active or convalescent COVID-19.

The chain has TRBV28 and TRBJ1-2, with TRBD1 matching over 9 bases. The CDR3 consists of 14 residues. Trimming cost V 5 bases and J 8 bases; bases outside gene matches: 9. Germline CDR1 is MDHEN and CDR2 is SYDVKM. As DNA, the CDR3 is TGTGCCAGCAGTCCGGCCCGACAGGGGGGCGGCTACACCTTC. Amino acids: CASSPARQGGGYTF.

The gene calls are TRBV7-9 and TRBJ2-1; TRBD2 matches 7 bases. The CDR3 runs 15 residues. Germline CDR1 is SEHNR and CDR2 is FQNEAQ (reference sequence). Trimming cost V 5 bases and J 5 bases; bases outside gene matches: 9. The CDR3 nucleotides are TGTGCCAGCAGCGTTAGCGGGCTTCACGACAATGAGCAGTTCTTC. Amino acid sequence: CASSVSGLHDNEQFF. The complete variable domain, with remaining parts taken from reference TRBV7-9 and TRBJ2-1, reads DTGVSQNPRHKITKRGQNVTFRCDPISEHNRLYWYRQTLGQGPEFLTYFQNEAQLEKSRLLSDRFSAERPKGSFSTLEIQRTEQGDSAMYLCASSVSGLHDNEQFFGPGTRLTVL.

This chain links TRBV28 with TRBJ1-5; no definite D call. The CDR3 length is 11 residues. Per germline, CDR1 MDHEN and CDR2 SYDVKM. V was pared by 6 bases and J by 7 bases, with 7 bases between. The CDR3 nucleotides read TGTGCCAGCAGGGGGAGGCAGCCCCAGCATTTT. This gives the protein CASRGRQPQHF.

This clone was seen a single time. The chain carries TRBV27 and TRBJ1-2; D is perhaps TRBD1 (6 bases). Trimming removed 5 bases at V and 4 bases at J, with 11 bases between. CDR1 and CDR2 from the germline V gene are MNHEY and SMNVEV (reference sequence). This CDR3 contains 13 residues. The CDR3 loop is CASSIQGSYGYTF. CDR3 nucleotides: TGTGCCAGCAGTATACAGGGATCCTATGGCTACACCTTC.

The V and J genes are TRBV11-2 and TRBJ1-6; 9 bases line up with TRBD1. Germline V gene data show CDR1 as SGHAT and CDR2 as FQNNGV. V shed 4 bases and J 3 bases; nucleotides not matched to a gene: 10. This CDR3 is built from 18 residues. For the CDR3, the DNA is TGTGCCAGCAGCTCGGGGAGGGACAGGGTTAACTATAATTCACCCCTCCACTTT. Amino acid sequence: CASSSGRDRVNYNSPLHF.

The chain's CDR3 is CASSQPGQGGDYGYTF. CDR3 sequence (DNA): TGTGCCAGCAGCCAACCCGGACAGGGTGGGGACTATGGCTACACCTTC. This sequence joins TRBV5-4 and TRBJ1-2, with 8 bases identical to TRBD1. V was clipped by 4 bases and J by 3 bases; unmatched bases: 11. The CDR3 extends over 16 amino acids. Germline CDR1 SGHNT, CDR2 YYREEE (reference sequence).

The V call is TRBV27, the J call TRBJ1-5; 8 bases map to TRBD1. The CDR3 runs 14 residues. V lost 3 bases and J lost 7; bases outside the gene matches: 5. CDR1 and CDR2 (germline): MNHEY, SMNVEV (reference sequence). The CDR3 region is CASSLTGERQPQHF. CDR3 bases: TGTGCCAGCAGTTTGACAGGGGAACGGCAGCCCCAGCATTTT.

The chain uses TRBV19 and TRBJ2-5; possible D gene TRBD2, 5 bases. V shed 4 bases and J shed 3 bases, with 9 bases lying between them. The CDR3 contains 13 residues. The germline CDR1 and CDR2 sequences are LNHDA and SQIVND (reference sequence). CDR3 in DNA: TGTGCCAGTAGTAAGGACTTAGAAGAGACCCAGTACTTC. It yields the protein CASSKDLEETQYF.

The chain joins TRBV7-2 to TRBJ1-1; D perhaps matches TRBD1 (6 bases). The germline V gene encodes CDR1 SGHTA and CDR2 FQGNSA. Deletions cut 8 bases from V and 4 bases from J, with 14 bases between. The CDR3 extends over 13 amino acids. As DNA, the CDR3 is TGTGCCAGCGGCAGGGGCCTACGCACTGAAGCTTTCTTT. Translating it yields CASGRGLRTEAFF.

This clone has a single count. J is TRBJ2-2 and V is TRBV27; D is undetermined. Germline CDR1 is MNHEY and CDR2 is SMNVEV (reference sequence). Trimming pared 3 bases from V and 4 bases from J, leaving 12 bases between. The CDR3 sequence is 15 residues long. The CDR3 loop is CASSFYPPRTGELFF. The CDR3 DNA sequence: TGTGCCAGCAGTTTCTATCCCCCGCGCACCGGGGAGCTGTTTTTT.

This chain connects TRBV5-1 to TRBJ2-1; TRBD1 might be the D (6 bases). CDR3 size: 16 residues. V was clipped by 4 bases and J by 0 bases, with 14 bases between them. The germline gives CDR1 SGHRS, CDR2 YFSETQ. The CDR3 loop reads CASSRDQGSSYNEQFF. CDR3 nucleotide sequence: TGCGCCAGCAGCCGTGACCAGGGGAGCTCCTACAATGAGCAGTTCTTC.

The J gene is TRBJ2-3, the V gene TRBV11-2; 11 bases line up with TRBD2. This CDR3 contains 16 residues. Per germline, CDR1 SGHAT and CDR2 FQNNGV. Trimming took 4 bases from V and 5 from J; bases not matched to a gene: 8. The CDR3 loop is CASSSQTSGGGDTQYF. The CDR3 DNA is TGTGCCAGCAGCTCTCAAACTAGCGGGGGAGGAGATACGCAGTATTTT.

V and J are TRBV7-6 and TRBJ1-4; D is uncertain. Trimming pared 5 bases from V and 0 bases from J, leaving 10 bases between. Germline loops: CDR1 SGHVS, CDR2 FNYEAQ. This CDR3 spans 15 amino acids. CDR3 protein: CASSAEGATNEKLFF. As DNA, the CDR3 is TGTGCCAGCAGCGCGGAGGGTGCAACTAATGAAAAACTGTTTTTT.

The chain joins TRBV6-2 or TRBV6-3 to TRBJ2-7, with 9 nucleotides matching TRBD1. The germline CDR1 and CDR2 sequences are MNHEY and SVGEGT. There are 13 residues in the CDR3. V lost 6 bases to trimming and J lost 3 bases; unmatched junction nucleotides: 3. The CDR3, as DNA: TGTGCCAGCAGCCGGGACAGGGTCTACGAGCAGTACTTC. As protein: CASSRDRVYEQYF.